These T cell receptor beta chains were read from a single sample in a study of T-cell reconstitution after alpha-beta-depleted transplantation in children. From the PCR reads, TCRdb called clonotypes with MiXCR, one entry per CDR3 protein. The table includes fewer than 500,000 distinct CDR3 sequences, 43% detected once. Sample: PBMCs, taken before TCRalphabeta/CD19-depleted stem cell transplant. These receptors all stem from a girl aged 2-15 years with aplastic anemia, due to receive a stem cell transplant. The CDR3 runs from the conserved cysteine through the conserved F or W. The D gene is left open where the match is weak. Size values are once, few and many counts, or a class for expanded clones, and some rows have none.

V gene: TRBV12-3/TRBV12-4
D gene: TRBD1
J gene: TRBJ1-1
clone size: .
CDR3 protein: CASNGRRGQSQGTEAFF
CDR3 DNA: TGTGCCAGCAACGGCCGCAGGGGGCAAAGTCAGGGGACTGAAGCTTTCTTT

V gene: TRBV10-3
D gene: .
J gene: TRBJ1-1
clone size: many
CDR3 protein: CAISESNVRMGTEAFF
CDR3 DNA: TGTGCCATCAGTGAGTCGAACGTAAGGATGGGCACTGAAGCTTTCTTT

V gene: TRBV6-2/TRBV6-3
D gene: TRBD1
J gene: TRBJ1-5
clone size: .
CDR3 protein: CASSPVGGTGGAGNQPQHF
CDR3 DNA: TGTGCCAGCAGCCCGGTTGGCGGGACAGGGGGCGCGGGCAATCAGCCCCAGCATTTT

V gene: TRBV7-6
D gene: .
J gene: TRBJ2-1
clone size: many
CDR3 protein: CASSLGGRAVPNEQFF
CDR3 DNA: TGTGCCAGCAGCTTAGGAGGTCGAGCGGTCCCCAATGAGCAGTTCTTC

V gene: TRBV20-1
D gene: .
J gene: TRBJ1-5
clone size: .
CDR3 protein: CSARGGVGNQPQHF
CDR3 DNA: TGCAGTGCTAGAGGGGGGGTGGGAAATCAGCCCCAGCATTTT

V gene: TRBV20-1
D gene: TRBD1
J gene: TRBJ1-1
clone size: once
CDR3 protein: CSATGTGGTNTEAFF
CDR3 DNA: TGCAGTGCTACCGGGACAGGGGGCACGAACACTGAAGCTTTCTTT

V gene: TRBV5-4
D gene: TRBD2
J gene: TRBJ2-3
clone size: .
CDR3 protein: CASSSSPTSGRPTDTQYF
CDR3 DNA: TGTGCCAGCAGCTCCTCCCCCACTAGCGGGAGGCCAACAGATACGCAGTATTTT

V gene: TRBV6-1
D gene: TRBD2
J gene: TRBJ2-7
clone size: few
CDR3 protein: CASSRGRGSLHEQYF
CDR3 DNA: TGTGCCAGCAGTCGAGGGCGCGGGAGCCTACACGAGCAGTACTTC

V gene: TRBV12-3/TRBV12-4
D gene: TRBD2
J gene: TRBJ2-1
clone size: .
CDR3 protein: CASNLAGNSYNEQFF
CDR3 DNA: TGTGCCAGCAATTTAGCGGGGAACTCCTACAATGAGCAGTTCTTC

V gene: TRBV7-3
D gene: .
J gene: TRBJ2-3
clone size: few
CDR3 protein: CASSLKPGSTDTQYF
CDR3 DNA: TGTGCCAGCAGCTTAAAGCCCGGTAGCACAGATACGCAGTATTTT

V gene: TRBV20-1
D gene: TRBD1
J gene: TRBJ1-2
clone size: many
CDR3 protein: CSALKQGADGYTF
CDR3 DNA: TGCAGTGCCCTTAAACAGGGGGCGGATGGCTACACCTTC